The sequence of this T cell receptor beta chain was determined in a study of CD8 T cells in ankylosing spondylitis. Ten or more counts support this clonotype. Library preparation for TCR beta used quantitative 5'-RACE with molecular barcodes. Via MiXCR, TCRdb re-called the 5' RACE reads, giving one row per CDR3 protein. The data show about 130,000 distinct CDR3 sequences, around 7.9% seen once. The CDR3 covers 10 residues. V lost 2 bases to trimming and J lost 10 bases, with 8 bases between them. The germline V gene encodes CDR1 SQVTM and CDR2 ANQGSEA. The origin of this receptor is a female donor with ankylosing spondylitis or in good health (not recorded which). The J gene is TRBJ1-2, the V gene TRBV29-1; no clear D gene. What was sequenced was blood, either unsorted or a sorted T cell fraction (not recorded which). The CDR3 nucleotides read TGCAGCGTTGAACGGACGATCTACACCTTC. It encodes CSVERTIYTF.